The rows below give T cell receptor beta chains drawn from one sample of a study of cytomegalovirus exposure and HLA in healthy donors. Assay used: immunoSEQ multiplex PCR; TCRdb lists only in-frame clones, some missing. The sample has 100,000 or so clones, around 80% seen once; the top ten hold 14%. The specimen sequenced was PBMCs. The receptor set was obtained from a male donor in good health and CMV-seropositive. The CDR3 runs from the conserved cysteine through the conserved F or W. A D gene is named only where the DNA matches it firmly. Rows give clone size only sometimes, using once, few, many, or a class for an expanded clone.

CDR3 length	V gene	J gene	D gene	clone size	CDR3 DNA	CDR3 protein
16	TRBV5-1	TRBJ2-3	TRBD2	NA	TGCGCCAGCAGCTTGGCTGGCGGGGGGGGAGTGGATACGCAGTATTTT	CASSLAGGGGVDTQYF
17	TRBV9	TRBJ2-3	TRBD2	NA	TGTGCCAGCAGCGTAACTAGCGGGGGGGCAAGCACAGATACGCAGTATTTT	CASSVTSGGASTDTQYF
18	TRBV4-1	TRBJ2-1	TRBD2	NA	TGCGCCAGCAGCCAAGATACGGGACTAGCGGGGGGGTACAATGAGCAGTTCTTC	CASSQDTGLAGGYNEQFF
15	TRBV6-1	TRBJ2-5	NA	NA	TGTGCCAGCTTCTGGGGAAGGGGAGGCCAAGAGACCCAGTACTTC	CASFWGRGGQETQYF
14	TRBV5-1	TRBJ1-3	TRBD1	few	TGCGCCAGCAGCTCACAGGGGAGTGGAAACACCATATATTTT	CASSSQGSGNTIYF
14	TRBV4-2	TRBJ1-4	NA	NA	TGTGCCAGCAGCCCCTTGGTGAGCAATGAAAAACTGTTTTTT	CASSPLVSNEKLFF
17	TRBV4-3	TRBJ2-1	TRBD1	NA	TGCGCCAGCAGCCAAGGGGACCCGGGACAGGGGGGGAATGAGCAGTTCTTC	CASSQGDPGQGGNEQFF
14	TRBV6-5	TRBJ1-6	TRBD1	few	TGTGCCAGCAGTTCCACAGGGGATAGGCCGCCCCTCCACTTT	CASSSTGDRPPLHF
14	TRBV18	TRBJ2-7	NA	NA	TGTGCCAGCTCGCCAGGGGGGGTCTCCTACGAGCAGTACTTC	CASSPGGVSYEQYF
11	TRBV10-1	TRBJ1-2	NA	NA	TGCGCCCGCCGACGGAGAACAGGCTACACCTTC	CARRRRTGYTF
14	TRBV4-3	TRBJ2-2	NA	NA	TGCGCCAGCAGCCGCTTCAGAAACACCGGGGAGCTGTTTTTT	CASSRFRNTGELFF
13	TRBV30	TRBJ2-7	NA	NA	TGTGCCTGGAGTGTCGGGGGAACCTACGAGCAGTACTTC	CAWSVGGTYEQYF
20	TRBV4-3	TRBJ2-6	NA	NA	TGCGCCAGCAGCCAAGATCTGGTCGGAGGGGTTGGCTCTGGGGCCAACGTCCTGACTTTC	CASSQDLVGGVGSGANVLTF
15	TRBV5-1	TRBJ1-2	TRBD1	few	TGCGCCAGCAGCTTGGATTTAGGGACAGGGAAGGGCTACACCTTC	CASSLDLGTGKGYTF
16	TRBV7-2	TRBJ1-1	NA	NA	TGTGCCAGCAGCTTCCCCCGGACTCTCATGAACACTGAAGCTTTCTTT	CASSFPRTLMNTEAFF
18	TRBV4-1	TRBJ2-3	TRBD2	NA	TGCGCCAGCAGCCAAGACGGTTTAGCGGGGGACTCTGGAGATACGCAGTATTTT	CASSQDGLAGDSGDTQYF
16	TRBV19	TRBJ1-5	NA	NA	TGTGCCAGTCAGGCCCAAGGGGGGGCAGGGAATCAGCCCCAGCATTTT	CASQAQGGAGNQPQHF
18	TRBV5-1	TRBJ1-2	TRBD1	NA	TGCGCCAGCAGTCCAGACAGGGGAAGCCCTAGGTCTAACTATGGCTACACCTTC	CASSPDRGSPRSNYGYTF
15	TRBV7-3	TRBJ2-5	TRBD2	NA	TGTGCCAGCAGCCTATCCGGGACTAGGCATGAGACCCAGTACTTC	CASSLSGTRHETQYF
15	TRBV27	TRBJ1-6	TRBD1	NA	TGTGCCAGCAGAACTCCGGGACAGGGAAATTCACCCCTCCACTTT	CASRTPGQGNSPLHF
15	TRBV6-1	TRBJ1-2	NA	NA	TGTGCCAGCAGTGAGTTTTTTAACAGGGCGGATGGCTACACCTTC	CASSEFFNRADGYTF
15	TRBV19	TRBJ2-4	TRBD1	NA	TGTGCCAGTAGACCCGGGACAGGGTTTTGGAACATTCAGTACTTC	CASRPGTGFWNIQYF
15	TRBV5-6	TRBJ2-3	NA	NA	TGTGCCAGCAGCCCCGGTCCCTTTAGCACAGATACGCAGTATTTT	CASSPGPFSTDTQYF
13	TRBV19	TRBJ1-1	TRBD1	NA	TGTGCCAGTAGCCCAACAGGGGCCACTGAAGCTTTCTTT	CASSPTGATEAFF
17	TRBV7-2	TRBJ2-7	TRBD2	NA	TGTGCCAGCAGCTTAGGAGGGCTAGCGGGGGGGGCCTACGAGCAGTACTTC	CASSLGGLAGGAYEQYF
17	TRBV11-1	TRBJ2-7	TRBD1	NA	TGTGCCAGCAGCTTAGATTTTGGAAAGGACAGGGCCAACGAGCAGTACTTC	CASSLDFGKDRANEQYF
17	TRBV5-1	TRBJ2-1	NA	NA	TGCGCCAGCAGCTGGAGCCGGGGGGCCCGGCAGGGGAGTGAGCAGTTCTTC	CASSWSRGARQGSEQFF
14	TRBV7-3	TRBJ2-5	TRBD2	few	TGTGCCAGCAGGACGAAACTAGCGAGTGAGACCCAGTACTTC	CASRTKLASETQYF
15	TRBV18	TRBJ1-4	NA	NA	TGTGCCAGCTCACCCTCGGAGGGGGGGAATGAAAAACTGTTTTTT	CASSPSEGGNEKLFF
15	TRBV5-1	TRBJ2-6	NA	few	TGCGCCAGCAGCTTGGACGGCTCTGGGGCCAACGTCCTGACTTTC	CASSLDGSGANVLTF
13	TRBV14	TRBJ1-6	NA	NA	TGTGCCAGCAGCCAAGTCAGGGGTTCACCCCTCCACTTT	CASSQVRGSPLHF
15	TRBV19	TRBJ2-5	TRBD1	NA	TGTGCCAGTAGTCCCGGGACAGTTCTCCAAGAGACCCAGTACTTC	CASSPGTVLQETQYF
16	TRBV19	TRBJ1-1	NA	NA	TGTGCCAGCGGATATCCCCTCACAGGGATGAACACTGAAGCTTTCTTT	CASGYPLTGMNTEAFF
15	TRBV5-4	TRBJ2-1	TRBD1	once	TGTGCCAGCACCCCAGGAAGGCAGGGGGCTGGTGAGCAGTTCTTC	CASTPGRQGAGEQFF
15	TRBV9	TRBJ2-5	TRBD1	once	TGTGCCAGCAGCGTAGGTCCCACAGGGGGAGAGACCCAGTACTTC	CASSVGPTGGETQYF
14	TRBV9	TRBJ2-5	TRBD2	few	TGTGCCAGCAGCGTACTAGCGGGGGGGGAGACCCAGTACTTC	CASSVLAGGETQYF
16	TRBV11-3	TRBJ2-3	NA	NA	TGTGCCAGCAGCTTAGGTCGGGGGGCCCACACAGATACGCAGTATTTT	CASSLGRGAHTDTQYF
12	TRBV5-6	TRBJ2-2	NA	NA	TGTGCCAGCAGCTCATCCACCGGGGAGCTGTTTTTT	CASSSSTGELFF
14	TRBV30	TRBJ2-7	TRBD1	NA	TGTGCCTGGAGTACCGGGACAGGAACCTACGAGCAGTACTTC	CAWSTGTGTYEQYF